The next 25 T cell receptor beta chains were all read from a single sample in a study of post-analysis software for immune sequencing data. The study, taken as a whole, reports: In patients, TRBV5-6, TRBV5-1 and TRBV20-1 belonged to four or five TRBV segments found more frequently than in controls.

The TCR beta cDNA libraries carried unique molecular identifiers. MiXCR was run by TCRdb on the PCR reads, yielding one entry per CDR3 protein. The sample lists around 440,000 distinct CDR3 sequences, less than 45% occurring once. What these receptors recognize is not known. What was sequenced was blood. Receptors were obtained from a girl aged 5-17 years with multiple sclerosis.

This sequence joins TRBV4-2 and TRBJ1-2, with 10 bases aligning to TRBD1. The CDR3 has 16 residues. V dropped 3 bases and J dropped 8; count of bases not matched to a gene: 12. Germline CDR1 is LGHNA and CDR2 is YNFKEQ. The CDR3 nucleotides read TGTGCCAGCAGCCAGGAAGAGGGGGACAGGGGTCGCGGCTACACCTTC. Protein sequence: CASSQEEGDRGRGYTF.

This clonotype has more than one count but fewer than ten. The chain joins TRBV29-1 to TRBJ2-5, with TRBD1 matching over 10 bases. This CDR3 contains 16 residues. Germline V lookup: CDR1 SQVTM, CDR2 ANQGSEA. V lost 0 bases to trimming and J lost 4 bases; unmatched junction nucleotides: 8. The CDR3 sequence: CSVEERDRGLRETQYF. In DNA form, the CDR3 reads TGCAGCGTTGAAGAGAGAGACAGGGGGCTGCGAGAGACCCAGTACTTC. The whole variable domain, remainder taken from reference TRBV29-1 and TRBJ2-5, is SAVISQKPSRDICQRGTSLTIQCQVDSQVTMMFWYRQQPGQSLTLIATANQGSEATYESGFVIDKFPISRPNLTFSTLTVSNMSPEDSSIYLCSVEERDRGLRETQYFGPGTRLLVL.

The chain joins TRBV20-1 to TRBJ2-1; tentatively, D is TRBD1 (6 bases). V shed 0 bases and J shed 12 bases, with 15 bases lying between them. The CDR3 is 13 residues long. CDR1 and CDR2 (germline): DFQATT, SNEGSKA (reference sequence). The CDR3 region is CSARDGGGASQFF. The CDR3 DNA reads as TGCAGTGCTAGAGATGGTGGGGGCGCATCGCAGTTCTTC.

In the case of this clonotype: Relative to the germline gene, one junction end is altered; a read error may explain this. The J gene is TRBJ2-5, the V gene TRBV20-1; 9 bases are shared with TRBD1. Germline V gives CDR1 DFQATT, CDR2 SNEGSKA (reference sequence). This CDR3 contains 15 residues. This chain's CDR3 is CSARGGTGSQETLYF. CDR3 sequence (DNA): TGCAGTGCTAGAGGGGGGACAGGGAGCCAAGAGACCCTGTACTTC.

The V call is TRBV20-1, the J call TRBJ2-3; TRBD2 matches at 10 bases. Trimming cost V 5 bases and J 6 bases; bases outside gene matches: 11. This CDR3 contains 15 residues. From germline, CDR1 is DFQATT and CDR2 SNEGSKA (reference sequence). The CDR3 sequence: CSAHRSLAGVDTQYF. The CDR3 nucleotides are TGCAGTGCTCACCGGTCGCTAGCGGGAGTGGATACGCAGTATTTT.

This clonotype turned up a few times. V and J are TRBV27 and TRBJ2-1, with 13 positions matching TRBD2. With V trimmed by 6 bases and J by 6 bases, 2 bases remained unmatched. The CDR3 spans 14 residues. The germline V gene encodes CDR1 MNHEY and CDR2 SMNVEV (reference sequence). CDR3 DNA sequence: TGTGCCAGCAGGGGACTAGCGGGAAGCAATGAGCAGTTCTTC. It encodes CASRGLAGSNEQFF.

This chain uses TRBV2 with TRBJ2-1; D may be TRBD1 (5 bases). Looked up from germline, CDR1 is SNHLY and CDR2 is FYNNEI. V dropped 6 bases and J dropped 0 bases, with 12 bases sitting between them. The CDR3 runs 15 residues. This CDR3 is CASRTDSSSYNEQFF. The CDR3, as DNA: TGTGCCAGCAGGACAGACTCTAGCTCCTACAATGAGCAGTTCTTC. The complete variable domain, with remaining parts taken from reference TRBV2 and TRBJ2-1, reads EPEVTQTPSHQVTQMGQEVILRCVPISNHLYFYWYRQILGQKVEFLVSFYNNEISEKSEIFDDQFSVERPDGSNFTLKIRSTKLEDSAMYFCASRTDSSSYNEQFFGPGTRLTVL.

A few counts support this clonotype. The genes are TRBV20-1 and TRBJ2-3; 8 positions match TRBD1. The CDR3 extends over 14 amino acids. Trimming cost V 4 bases and J 1 base; bases outside gene matches: 4. CDR1 DFQATT and CDR2 SNEGSKA come from the germline V gene (reference sequence). CDR3 amino acids: CSANGQGGTDTQYF. Here the CDR3 DNA reads TGCAGTGCTAACGGACAGGGAGGCACAGATACGCAGTATTTT.

This sequence joins TRBV5-1 and TRBJ2-3, with TRBD2 as a possible D gene (6 bases). From germline, CDR1 is SGHRS and CDR2 YFSETQ. With 3 bases removed from V and 4 bases from J, the gap between germline ends came to 12 bases. The CDR3 is 14 amino acids. In DNA, the CDR3 is TGCGCCAGCAGCTCGGGGGACTCCTCAGATACGCAGTATTTT. Translating gives CASSSGDSSDTQYF.

The chain uses TRBV5-1 and TRBJ2-5; the D gene is possibly TRBD2 (6 bases). V was pared by 0 bases and J by 11 bases, with 20 bases between. There are 15 residues in the CDR3. Germline loops: CDR1 SGHRS, CDR2 YFSETQ. CDR3 region: CASSLEGGLGNEQYF. In nucleotides, the CDR3 is TGCGCCAGCAGCTTGGAAGGAGGGTTGGGCAATGAGCAGTACTTC.

This clonotype came up a few times. The V gene is TRBV29-1, the J gene TRBJ2-5; 8 nucleotides line up with TRBD1. Judging by the DNA end, TRBJ2-7 fits better; the J call may be wrong. The germline V gene encodes CDR1 SQVTM and CDR2 ANQGSEA. The CDR3 runs to 14 residues. The CDR3 is CSAKTGDLFYEQYF. The CDR3 nucleotides are TGCAGCGCTAAGACAGGGGACCTATTCTACGAGCAGTACTTC.

The chain is built from TRBV12-3 or TRBV12-4 and TRBJ2-1; 8 nucleotides line up with TRBD2. The J segment lost 4 bases and the V segment lost 4 bases, leaving 9 bases of the junction unmatched. The CDR3 covers 16 residues. CDR3 protein: CASSSLRGGNYNEQFF. In nucleotides, the CDR3 is TGTGCCAGCAGTTCCCTACGCGGGGGGAATTACAATGAGCAGTTCTTC.

This chain links TRBV29-1 with TRBJ2-1, with 11 nucleotides matching TRBD2. The germline gives CDR1 SQVTM, CDR2 ANQGSEA. Trimming at V came to 3 bases and at J to 10 bases, leaving 14 bases not matched to a gene. The CDR3 consists of 16 residues. CDR3 coding DNA: TGCAGCGTTGACCCAACCACTAGCGGGAGAGGGGGGGAGCAGTTCTTC. Translated: CSVDPTTSGRGGEQFF.

This clonotype was recorded a few times. The chain combines TRBV6-1 with TRBJ2-3; D unclear. CDR3 size: 14 residues. V was cut by 3 bases and J by 2 bases, with 9 bases left in between. From germline, CDR1 is MNHNS and CDR2 SASEGT. The CDR3: CASSELSDTDTQYF. DNA of the CDR3: TGTGCCAGCAGTGAGTTAAGCGACACAGATACGCAGTATTTT.

V is TRBV29-1 and J is TRBJ2-1; TRBD2 matches 10 bases. Germline assignment: CDR1 SQVTM and CDR2 ANQGSEA. The CDR3 has 13 residues. Trimming took 5 bases from V and 5 from J; bases not matched to a gene: 3. The CDR3 protein is CSVRLAGHNEQFF. In nucleotides, the CDR3 is TGCAGCGTTAGACTAGCGGGCCACAATGAGCAGTTCTTC.

The chain joins TRBV5-1 to TRBJ2-7; 7 nucleotides agree with TRBD2. CDR1 and CDR2 (germline): SGHRS, YFSETQ. The V and J ends lost 0 bases and 3 bases, in that order; junction bases with no gene match: 3. This CDR3 spans 14 amino acids. CDR3 residues: CASSLATSFYEQYF. The CDR3 bases are TGCGCCAGCAGCTTGGCGACTAGCTTCTACGAGCAGTACTTC. The complete variable domain, with remaining parts taken from reference TRBV5-1 and TRBJ2-7, reads KAGVTQTPRYLIKTRGQQVTLSCSPISGHRSVSWYQQTPGQGLQFLFEYFSETQRNKGNFPGRFSGRQFSNSRSEMNVSTLELGDSALYLCASSLATSFYEQYFGPGTRLTVT.

Only a few counts were recorded for this clonotype. This sequence joins TRBV5-1 and TRBJ2-7; 7 bases line up with TRBD1. The germline gives CDR1 SGHRS, CDR2 YFSETQ. The CDR3 totals 14 residues. V trimming: 4 bases; J trimming: 6 bases; junction bases outside the gene matches: 10. The CDR3 region has the DNA TGCGCCAGCAGCCAAGAGACAGGGCAAGGCGAGCAGTACTTC. The encoded protein is CASSQETGQGEQYF.

This chain links TRBV3-1 with TRBJ1-1; D is unresolved. The CDR3 totals 14 residues. Germline V gene data show CDR1 as LGHDT and CDR2 as YNNKEL (reference sequence). V lost 3 bases, J lost 1 base, and 9 bases lay in between. The CDR3 here is CASSQGTRNTEAFF. CDR3 coding DNA: TGTGCCAGCAGCCAGGGTACTAGGAACACTGAAGCTTTCTTT.

In its sample, this clonotype was seen a few times. The chain joins TRBV11-2 to TRBJ2-3; D is possibly TRBD2 (6 bases). CDR3 size: 14 residues. Germline CDR1 reads SGHAT; CDR2 reads FQNNGV. V gave up 5 bases and J gave up 3 bases, with 12 bases separating them. Here the CDR3 DNA reads TGTGCCAGCAGCCTACGCGGGGTTACAGATACGCAGTATTTT. Translating gives CASSLRGVTDTQYF.

The chain recombines TRBV6-5 with TRBJ2-7; unclear D gene. CDR1 is MNHEY and CDR2 is SVGAGI in the germline V gene. Trimming cost V 5 bases and J 2 bases, with 13 bases left between them. The CDR3 runs to 14 residues. The CDR3 DNA is TGTGCCAGCAGTCTAGGGCCTTCGACCTACGAGCAGTACTTC. Translating gives CASSLGPSTYEQYF.

V and J are TRBV6-2 or TRBV6-3 and TRBJ1-1; D perhaps matches TRBD1 (5 bases). With 6 bases removed from V and 2 bases from J, the gap between germline ends came to 7 bases. Germline loops: CDR1 MNHEY, CDR2 SVGEGT. This CDR3 is 12 amino acids long. Written as DNA, the CDR3 is TGTGCCAGCAGCCGGGACAACACTGAAGCTTTCTTT. It specifies CASSRDNTEAFF.

This CDR3 reads CASSLAWRELYNEQFF. Written as DNA, the CDR3 is TGTGCCAGCAGCTTAGCCTGGCGGGAACTATACAATGAGCAGTTCTTC. V usage is TRBV7-9 and J usage is TRBJ2-1; possibly TRBD2 for D (6 bases). Per germline, CDR1 SEHNR and CDR2 FQNEAQ (reference sequence). V lost 0 bases to trimming and J lost 4 bases, with 13 bases between them. The CDR3 has 16 amino acids. The variable domain in full, with the rest retrieved from reference TRBV7-9 and TRBJ2-1, is DTGVSQNPRHKITKRGQNVTFRCDPISEHNRLYWYRQTLGQGPEFLTYFQNEAQLEKSRLLSDRFSAERPKGSFSTLEIQRTEQGDSAMYLCASSLAWRELYNEQFFGPGTRLTVL.

The genes are TRBV28 and TRBJ2-5, with TRBD2 as a possible D gene (6 bases). CDR1 MDHEN and CDR2 SYDVKM come from the germline V gene. The ends were cut back, 5 bases at V and 4 bases at J, with 23 bases in the middle. The CDR3 is 17 amino acids. The DNA for the CDR3 is TGTGCCAGCAGTCCCCCTGGGACTCTAGGCCAGGGAGAGACCCAGTACTTC. The encoded protein is CASSPPGTLGQGETQYF. Full variable domain (rest looked up from reference TRBV28 and TRBJ2-5): DVKVTQSSRYLVKRTGEKVFLECVQDMDHENMFWYRQDPGLGLRLIYFSYDVKMKEKGDIPEGYSVSREKKERFSLILESASTNQTSMYLCASSPPGTLGQGETQYFGPGTRLLVL.

This chain links TRBV13 with TRBJ1-1; D gene ambiguous. The CDR3 is 15 amino acids. Trimming removed 2 bases from V and 1 base from J, with 11 bases in between. Per the germline V gene, CDR1 is PRHDT and CDR2 is FYEKMQ (reference sequence). CDR3 residues: CASSLRGPRNTEAFF. CDR3 bases: TGTGCCAGCAGCTTACGGGGTCCGCGGAACACTGAAGCTTTCTTT. Full variable domain (remainder filled in from reference TRBV13 and TRBJ1-1): AAGVIQSPRHLIKEKRETATLKCYPIPRHDTVYWYQQGPGQDPQFLISFYEKMQSDKGSIPDRFSAQQFSDYHSELNMSSLELGDSALYFCASSLRGPRNTEAFFGQGTRLTVV.

The gene calls are TRBV20-1 and TRBJ2-7; 8 bases match TRBD2. The germline V gene has CDR1 DFQATT and CDR2 SNEGSKA (reference sequence). With 1 base clipped from V and 5 bases from J, the junction kept 7 bases outside the gene matches. The CDR3 contains 14 residues. The CDR3 sequence is CSARGAGVPNEQYF. Written as DNA, the CDR3 is TGCAGTGCTAGAGGAGCGGGAGTACCTAACGAGCAGTACTTC.